The clone carrying this T cell receptor beta chain was seen a few times. This specimen comes from a study of T-cell reconstitution after alpha-beta-depleted transplantation in children. Trimming removed 4 bases from V and 8 bases from J, with 11 bases in between. The CDR3 is 12 amino acids. Germline V CDR1 and CDR2: SGHVS, FNYEAQ. Preparation of the TCRbeta library used unique molecular identifiers. From the PCR reads, TCRdb called clonotypes with MiXCR, one entry per CDR3 protein. The table lists about 580,000 distinct CDR3 sequences, 25% to 30% of them singletons, with 30% to 40% in the top ten. The rearrangement joins TRBV7-6 to TRBJ1-2; D unclear. The sequence was obtained from a boy in the first two years of life with Wiskott-Aldrich syndrome, due to receive a stem cell transplant. Sequenced material: PBMCs, taken before TCRalphabeta/CD19-depleted stem cell transplant. Written as DNA, the CDR3 is TGTGCCAGCAGCTCCGATTTCGGGGGCTACACCTTC. This encodes CASSSDFGGYTF.